The source of this T cell receptor (beta chain) is a study of human T cells and chemical hapten exposure (dated by TCRdb to 2020 to 2022). Notes on the research overall: For sensitization, 2% DPC in acetone was applied to a 2 cm by 2 cm area of upper inner arm skin. The mostly female patient cohort included alopecia areata with under or over 50% scalp involvement, alopecia totalis and alopecia universalis. Blood was sampled from patients pre-sensitization (week 0) and at 2, 6 and about 24 weeks after DPC sensitization. The libraries were sequenced as a pool, and the TCR yield per sample differed mostly because of small variations in library volumes within the pool. Throughout the study period of 20 to 30 weeks, patients also received therapeutic DPC doses to the scalp every week. Some 29 alopecia patients provided blood for TCR sequencing at one to four time points (pre-sensitization, 2, 6 and 24 weeks). Patch testing was performed on the upper back with Finn chambers containing 0.01% DPC, and the patch tests were scored after 6 days according to International Contact Dermatitis Research Group standards. This study followed changes in the peripheral blood TCR repertoire in vivo during primary and secondary sensitization of alopecia patients to the hapten diphenylcyclopropenone (DPC). Broad study findings and their caveats: Repeated subsampling changed both the strength of the expansion versus patch-test correlation and the threshold at which the correlation became significant. Compared with pre-sensitization or healthy control sets, expanded TCRs formed significantly more large CDR3 similarity clusters, which is consistent with antigen-driven responses. Patch test score correlated positively with the number of PT1 expanded TCRs, reaching significance at thresholds 8, 16 and 32 but not at 4. Because all patients had alopecia, a presumed autoimmune disease, the immune response of the patients might differ from that of healthy individuals. No change with DPC sensitization was found in the number of TCRs above 1 in 1000 frequency, and no evidence of global repertoire structure alterations was found.

The library came from RACE. Sequencing used a NextSeq 500. Library preparation attached unique molecular identifiers to individual cDNA molecules for quantitative, reproducible TCR counting. Each blood RNA sample was used to sequence both TCR alpha and TCR beta chains. Per the source publication's procedure: Samples had a median of 95,638 TCRs, with a range from roughly 23,224 to 700,000. V, J and CDR3 annotation of the TCR reads was performed with the Decombinator software suite. Every sample was subsampled to the same number of TCRs (28,000) for the PS versus PT1 abundance plots. Expanded TCRs were defined as absent before sensitization and observed at least eight times at the 2-week time point. In-frame beta chains were kept once TCRdb had trimmed the public reads at Q25 with fastp and called clones with MiXCR. CDR3 protein sequences are deduplicated, and each keeps its most common genes and DNA. TCRdb, not the authors, supplied the V and J calls. In this sample the table shows about 120,000 distinct CDR3 sequences, 9% to 14% of which occur a single time. Around 1.5% of the sample is taken by the ten largest.

This clonotype was observed a few times. Its specific antigen is unknown. No qualities accompany the bases; no much larger clone lies one base away. Per the publication, the time point label means: patch test 1, 2 weeks after DPC sensitization. Sample treatment or condition, as interpreted from the label and publication: therapeutic diphenylcyclopropenone sensitization with weekly scalp DPC. At every patch-test visit, the blood draw took place before the patch test was put on. Patients were considered eligible if aged 18 to 70, diagnosed with alopecia and deemed suitable for DPC therapy, and patients were excluded if pregnant. Total RNA was extracted from unfractionated whole blood collected in Tempus Blood RNA tubes. The clonotype was recovered from a woman between 45 and 60 years old with alopecia areata. Some clones in this sample may be carry-over from other donors' samples. The sample was whole blood, taken in connection with sensitization to the hapten diphenylcyclopropenone (DPC).

The DNA sequence reads TGTGCCAGCAGCTTGTATGAGGGGAACACTGAAGCTTTCTTT. The translation is CASSLYEGNTEAFF. Recombination connected TRBV5-5 to TRBJ1-1; the D gene cannot be named for sure. Counted from cysteine to phenylalanine, this CDR3 has 14 amino acids. Only the CDR3 DNA is retained, 42 bases long and in frame from the first base. The junction carries 8 bases between V and J, which are trimmed by 1 base and 1 base respectively. The germline V gene encodes CDR1 SGHKS and CDR2 YYEKEE (reference sequence).